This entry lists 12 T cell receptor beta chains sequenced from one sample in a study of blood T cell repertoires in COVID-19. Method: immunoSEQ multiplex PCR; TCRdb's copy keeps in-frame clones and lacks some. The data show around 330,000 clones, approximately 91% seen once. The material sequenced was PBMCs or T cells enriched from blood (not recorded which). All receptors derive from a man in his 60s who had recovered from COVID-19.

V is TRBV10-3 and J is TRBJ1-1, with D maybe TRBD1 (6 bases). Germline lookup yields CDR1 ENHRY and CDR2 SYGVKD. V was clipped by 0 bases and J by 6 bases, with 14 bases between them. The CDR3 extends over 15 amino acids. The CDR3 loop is CAISESRTGRAEAFF. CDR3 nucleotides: TGTGCCATCAGTGAGTCGAGAACAGGGAGAGCTGAAGCTTTCTTT.

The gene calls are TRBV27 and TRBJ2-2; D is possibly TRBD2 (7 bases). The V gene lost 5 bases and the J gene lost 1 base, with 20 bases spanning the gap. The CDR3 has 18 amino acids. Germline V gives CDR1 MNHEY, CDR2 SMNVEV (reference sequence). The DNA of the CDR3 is TGTGCCAGCAGTCAGGTGGCCTTTAGGGGGGGGAACACCGGGGAGCTGTTTTTT. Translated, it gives CASSQVAFRGGNTGELFF.

This chain's CDR3 is CASSTRTGGFSEQYF. The DNA for the CDR3 is TGTGCCAGCAGCACACGGACAGGGGGCTTTAGCGAGCAGTACTTC. The chain uses TRBV7-9 and TRBJ2-7; 11 nucleotides align to TRBD1. Looked up from germline, CDR1 is SEHNR and CDR2 is FQNEAQ (reference sequence). V shed 5 bases, J shed 6 bases, and the junction held 9 bases outside the gene matches. The CDR3 runs 15 residues.

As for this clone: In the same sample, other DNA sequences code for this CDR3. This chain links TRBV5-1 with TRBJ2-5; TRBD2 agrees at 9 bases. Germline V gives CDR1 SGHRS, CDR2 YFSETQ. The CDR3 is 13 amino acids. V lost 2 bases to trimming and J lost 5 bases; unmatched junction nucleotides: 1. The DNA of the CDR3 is TGCGCCAGCAGCTTCGCGGGAGGGGAGACCCAGTACTTC. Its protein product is CASSFAGGETQYF.

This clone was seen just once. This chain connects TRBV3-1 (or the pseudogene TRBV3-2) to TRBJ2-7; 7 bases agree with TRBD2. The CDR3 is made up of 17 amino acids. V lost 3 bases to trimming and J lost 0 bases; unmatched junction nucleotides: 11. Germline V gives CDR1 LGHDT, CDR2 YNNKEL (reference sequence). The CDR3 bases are TGTGCCAGCAGCCATTATCGGCAAGCGGGATCCTCCTACGAGCAGTACTTC. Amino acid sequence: CASSHYRQAGSSYEQYF.

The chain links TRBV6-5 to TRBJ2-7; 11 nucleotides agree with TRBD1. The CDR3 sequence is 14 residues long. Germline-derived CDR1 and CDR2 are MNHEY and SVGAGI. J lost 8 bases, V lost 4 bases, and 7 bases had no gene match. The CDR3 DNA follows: TGTGCCAGCAGTTGGGGACAGGGGGATTGGCAGCAGTACTTC. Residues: CASSWGQGDWQQYF.

CDR3 in amino acids: CSVETGNIHEQYF. CDR3 coding DNA: TGCAGCGTTGAAACAGGGAATATCCACGAGCAGTACTTC. This chain joins TRBV29-1 and TRBJ2-7; the D gene is possibly TRBD1 (6 bases). The V gene lost 2 bases and the J gene lost 5 bases, with 13 bases spanning the gap. The CDR3 covers 13 residues. Looked up from germline, CDR1 is SQVTM and CDR2 is ANQGSEA.

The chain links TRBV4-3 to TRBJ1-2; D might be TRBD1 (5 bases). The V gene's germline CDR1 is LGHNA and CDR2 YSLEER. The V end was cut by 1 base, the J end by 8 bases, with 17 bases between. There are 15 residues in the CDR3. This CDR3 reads CASSQGTRDGGGYTF. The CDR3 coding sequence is TGCGCCAGCAGCCAAGGGACCAGGGACGGGGGGGGCTACACCTTC.

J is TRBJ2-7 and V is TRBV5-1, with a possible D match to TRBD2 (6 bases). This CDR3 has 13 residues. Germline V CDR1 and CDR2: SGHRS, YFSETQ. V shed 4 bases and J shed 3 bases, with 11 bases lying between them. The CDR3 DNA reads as TGCGCCAGCAGCCCGGGGGAGATCTACGAGCAGTACTTC. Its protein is CASSPGEIYEQYF.

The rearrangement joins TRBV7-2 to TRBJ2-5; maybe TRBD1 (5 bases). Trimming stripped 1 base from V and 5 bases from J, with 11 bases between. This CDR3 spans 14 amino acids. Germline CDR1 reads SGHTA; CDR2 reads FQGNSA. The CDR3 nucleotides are TGTGCCAGCAGCTTAGTTTCTGGGGCGGAGACCCAGTACTTC. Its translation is CASSLVSGAETQYF.

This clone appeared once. Here the CDR3 reads CASRPRGSGVGDTQYF. The CDR3 region has the DNA TGTGCCAGCAGGCCCCGGGGTAGCGGGGTCGGGGATACGCAGTATTTT. The rearrangement links TRBV6-6 to TRBJ2-3; 8 positions agree with TRBD2. CDR1 and CDR2 (germline): MNHNY, SVGAGI (reference sequence). CDR3 length: 16 amino acids. V gave up 6 bases and J gave up 6 bases; unmatched junction bases: 14.

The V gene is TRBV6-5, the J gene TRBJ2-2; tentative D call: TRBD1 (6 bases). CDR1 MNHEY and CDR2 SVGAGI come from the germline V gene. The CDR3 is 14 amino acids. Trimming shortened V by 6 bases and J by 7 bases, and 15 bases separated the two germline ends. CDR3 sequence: CASRDSSRGGELFF. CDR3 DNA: TGTGCCAGCAGGGACAGCTCTAGGGGCGGGGAGCTGTTTTTT.